This entry lists 19 T cell receptor beta chains sequenced from one sample in a study of shared clonotypes between healthy human individuals. Generated by immunoSEQ multiplex PCR, the TCRdb table keeps only in-frame clones and is missing some. The sample holds hundreds of thousands of clones, about 78% seen once. The sample consisted of memory CD4+ T cells sorted from blood. Subset described: CD45RA-negative fraction. The receptor set was obtained from a woman aged 30 to 39 in good health.

The chain's CDR3 is CASSLRPADTQYF. CDR3 bases: TGTGCCAGCAGCTTAAGGCCCGCAGATACGCAGTATTTT. The chain is built from TRBV7-2 and TRBJ2-3; D is undetermined. The germline gives CDR1 SGHTA, CDR2 FQGNSA. Trimming removed 2 bases from V and 4 bases from J, with 7 bases in between. This CDR3 contains 13 residues.

The chain carries TRBV6-1 and TRBJ1-5; D remains ambiguous. From germline, CDR1 is MNHNS and CDR2 SASEGT. The CDR3 sequence is 16 residues long. V was cut by 3 bases and J by 6 bases, with 18 bases left in between. The CDR3 DNA sequence: TGTGCCAGCAGTGACAGGCCCGAATACGGAGTTCAGCCCCAGCATTTT. Translated: CASSDRPEYGVQPQHF.

CDR3 DNA: TGTGCCAGCAGCTTAGCGGACAGGGGGCCTGTACCAGATACGCAGTATTTT. Protein: CASSLADRGPVPDTQYF. The rearrangement uses TRBV7-8 and TRBJ2-3; TRBD1 agrees at 11 bases. The junction had 6 bases not matched to a gene; V was cut back by 0 bases and J by 4 bases. Germline V gene lookup returns CDR1 SGHVS and CDR2 FQNEAQ. This CDR3 is 17 amino acids long.

DNA for the CDR3: TGTGCCAGCAGCGTAGCAGGACAGGGTGGCGAGACCCAGTACTTC. It encodes CASSVAGQGGETQYF. The chain links TRBV9 to TRBJ2-5, with 8 bases lining up with TRBD1. Looked up from germline, CDR1 is SGDLS and CDR2 is YYNGEE. J lost 5 bases, V lost 0 bases, and 6 bases had no gene match. This CDR3 contains 15 residues.

The chain employs TRBV5-1 and TRBJ2-1, with D possibly being TRBD2 (6 bases). This CDR3 contains 14 residues. The ends were cut back, 3 bases at V and 5 bases at J, with 12 bases in the middle. Germline V lookup: CDR1 SGHRS, CDR2 YFSETQ. The CDR3: CASSSIADHNEQFF. The CDR3 region has the DNA TGCGCCAGCAGCTCCATAGCGGACCACAATGAGCAGTTCTTC.

V gene TRBV6-1 combines with J gene TRBJ2-5, with 8 bases matching TRBD2. There are 13 residues in the CDR3. Per the germline V gene, CDR1 is MNHNS and CDR2 is SASEGT. J gave up 5 bases and V 3 bases, and 2 bases lay outside the gene matches. Here the CDR3 DNA reads TGTGCCAGCAGTGAGGAGCGGGAGGAGACCCAGTACTTC. This codes for CASSEEREETQYF.

The chain uses TRBV2 and TRBJ2-2; D call uncertain. This CDR3 region has 13 residues. Germline values: CDR1 SNHLY, CDR2 FYNNEI. Trimming removed 8 bases from V and 4 bases from J, with 11 bases in between. CDR3 protein: CASAARLTGELFF. The CDR3 DNA reads as TGTGCCAGCGCCGCTAGACTCACCGGGGAGCTGTTTTTT.

In DNA form, the CDR3 reads TGTGCCAGCAGCCGAGGCGGGAGTGGACGAGAGACCCAGTACTTC. It encodes CASSRGGSGRETQYF. J is TRBJ2-5 and V is TRBV4-2; 7 bases map to TRBD2. This CDR3 comprises 15 residues. V lost 4 bases to trimming and J lost 4 bases; unmatched junction nucleotides: 9. Germline assignment: CDR1 LGHNA and CDR2 YNFKEQ.

The chain recombines TRBV10-3 with TRBJ2-2; no clear D. Germline assignment: CDR1 ENHRY and CDR2 SYGVKD. The V gene lost 0 bases and the J gene lost 0 bases, with 8 bases spanning the gap. This CDR3 is built from 16 residues. The CDR3 DNA sequence: TGTGCCATCAGTGAGTCGGCGGCAACGAACACCGGGGAGCTGTTTTTT. Residues: CAISESAATNTGELFF.

This chain joins TRBV28 and TRBJ2-7; 7 positions match TRBD1. The CDR3 runs 15 residues. Trimming cost V 2 bases and J 6 bases; bases outside gene matches: 10. Germline-derived CDR1 and CDR2 are MDHEN and SYDVKM. CDR3 loop: CASSLIGDTGVEQYF. The CDR3 bases are TGTGCCAGCAGTTTAATAGGGGACACAGGGGTCGAGCAGTACTTC.

The chain carries TRBV10-2 and TRBJ2-7; TRBD2 aligns across 8 bases. There are 14 residues in the CDR3. With 7 bases clipped from V and 5 bases from J, the junction kept 10 bases outside the gene matches. Germline CDR1 is WSHSY and CDR2 is SAAADI. Here the CDR3 reads CASKLSGSVNEQYF. Here the CDR3 DNA reads TGCGCCAGCAAACTGAGCGGGAGCGTCAACGAGCAGTACTTC.

This chain links TRBV5-1 with TRBJ2-3; 8 nucleotides line up with TRBD1. Germline CDR1 SGHRS, CDR2 YFSETQ. Losses at the gene ends were 4 bases for V and 5 bases for J; bases not matched to a gene: 3. CDR3 length: 13 amino acids. The CDR3 sequence is CASSPGQEDTQYF. CDR3 bases: TGCGCCAGCAGCCCGGGACAGGAAGATACGCAGTATTTT.

Concerning this clone itself: Additional DNA sequences in this sample encode the identical CDR3. V is TRBV28 and J is TRBJ1-2; no definite D call. The CDR3 totals 13 residues. Germline CDR1 and CDR2: MDHEN and SYDVKM. Deletions cut 6 bases from V and 8 bases from J, with 16 bases between. The CDR3 region has the DNA TGTGCCAGCAGCCCGGGAGGCTCGGGGGGCTACACCTTC. It encodes CASSPGGSGGYTF.

The CDR3 is CASSISGRAETDTQYF. As DNA, the CDR3 is TGCGCCAGCAGCATTAGCGGGAGGGCGGAGACAGATACGCAGTATTTT. The chain combines TRBV5-1 with TRBJ2-3; 11 bases are shared with TRBD2. Germline CDR1 and CDR2: SGHRS and YFSETQ. CDR3 length: 16 residues. The J segment lost 3 bases and the V segment lost 4 bases, leaving 7 bases of the junction unmatched.

The chain employs TRBV5-1 and TRBJ2-2; D is possibly TRBD1 or TRBD2 (5 bases each). Trimming took off 2 bases at V and 3 bases at J, with 14 bases between the two ends. The CDR3 sequence is 16 residues long. The germline CDR1 and CDR2 sequences are SGHRS and YFSETQ. In DNA, the CDR3 is TGCGCCAGCAGCTTCAGCGCAGGGACCGACACCGGGGAGCTGTTTTTT. Protein: CASSFSAGTDTGELFF. The full variable domain, rest sourced from reference TRBV5-1 and TRBJ2-2, is KAGVTQTPRYLIKTRGQQVTLSCSPISGHRSVSWYQQTPGQGLQFLFEYFSETQRNKGNFPGRFSGRQFSNSRSEMNVSTLELGDSALYLCASSFSAGTDTGELFFGEGSRLTVL.

The chain is built from TRBV10-2 and TRBJ2-3, with 8 nucleotides matching TRBD1. There are 15 residues in the CDR3. The V segment lost 4 bases and the J segment 0 bases; nucleotides outside the gene matches: 3. Germline values: CDR1 WSHSY, CDR2 SAAADI. CDR3 amino acids: CASSGDRSSTDTQYF. The CDR3 region has the DNA TGCGCCAGCAGTGGGGACAGGTCTAGCACAGATACGCAGTATTTT.

J is TRBJ1-2 and V is TRBV2; D is uncertain. Germline V gene lookup returns CDR1 SNHLY and CDR2 FYNNEI. This CDR3 is built from 14 residues. The germline V and J ends were trimmed by 7 bases and 4 bases, with 16 bases remaining between them. CDR3 residues: CASIYGEEGYGYTF. The DNA of the CDR3 is TGTGCCAGCATTTACGGGGAGGAAGGCTATGGCTACACCTTC.

This clone was picked up a small number of times. CDR3 coding DNA: TGTGCCAGTAGTCCTTCTACAGGGGGCGTCTATGGCTACACCTTC. Its protein is CASSPSTGGVYGYTF. The chain joins TRBV19 to TRBJ1-2; 9 bases map to TRBD1. The CDR3 sequence is 15 residues long. The germline CDR1 and CDR2 sequences are LNHDA and SQIVND (reference sequence). V lost 5 bases and J lost 4; bases outside the gene matches: 8. Supplemented by reference TRBV19 and TRBJ1-2, the full variable domain reads DGGITQSPKYLFRKEGQNVTLSCEQNLNHDAMYWYRQDPGQGLRLIYYSQIVNDFQKGDIAEGYSVSREKKESFPLTVTSAQKNPTAFYLCASSPSTGGVYGYTFGSGTRLTVV.

This clone has just a few counts. The rearrangement joins TRBV7-8 to TRBJ1-4, with a weak D call TRBD1 (6 bases). Germline CDR1 SGHVS, CDR2 FQNEAQ. CDR3 length: 14 amino acids. V was clipped by 5 bases and J by 8 bases, with 15 bases between them. The CDR3 loop reads CASSPHTGLEKLFF. CDR3 DNA sequence: TGTGCCAGCAGCCCACACACAGGGCTGGAAAAACTGTTTTTT.